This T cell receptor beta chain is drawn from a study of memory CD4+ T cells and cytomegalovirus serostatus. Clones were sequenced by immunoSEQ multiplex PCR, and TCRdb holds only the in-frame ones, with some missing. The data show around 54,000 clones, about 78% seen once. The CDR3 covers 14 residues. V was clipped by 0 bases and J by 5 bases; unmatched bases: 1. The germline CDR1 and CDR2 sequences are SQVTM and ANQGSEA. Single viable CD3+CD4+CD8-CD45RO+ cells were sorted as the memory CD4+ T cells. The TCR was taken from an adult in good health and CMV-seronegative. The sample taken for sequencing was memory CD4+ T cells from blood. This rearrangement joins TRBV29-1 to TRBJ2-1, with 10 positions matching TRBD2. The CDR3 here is CSVEELAGDNEQFF. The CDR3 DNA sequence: TGCAGCGTTGAAGAGCTAGCGGGGGACAATGAGCAGTTCTTC.